Following are 2 T cell receptor beta chains from one sample sequenced in a study of CD8 T cells in Susac syndrome. Random hexamers were used to reverse transcribe an amount of roughly 0.45 to 1 ug RNA. TCRdb re-called the immunoSEQ multiplex PCR reads through MiXCR, storing one row per CDR3 protein. This table has some 120,000 distinct CDR3 sequences, 90% to 95% appearing once. The sequenced sample was CD8+ T cells from PBMCs. All receptors derive from a human donor with multiple sclerosis.

This clonotype occurred once. V usage is TRBV11-2 and J usage is TRBJ1-1; possibly TRBD1 for D (6 bases). The V end lost 5 bases, the J end lost 6 bases, and 13 bases lay between the germline ends. CDR1 SGHAT and CDR2 FQNNGV come from the germline V gene. This CDR3 comprises 13 residues. CDR3 sequence: CASSQRTAPEAFF. As DNA, the CDR3 is TGTGCCAGCAGCCAACGGACAGCCCCTGAAGCTTTCTTT.

The rearrangement links TRBV9 to TRBJ2-1; 8 bases align to TRBD2. CDR1 SGDLS and CDR2 YYNGEE come from the germline V gene. The CDR3 runs 15 residues. V was pared by 4 bases and J by 10 bases, with 13 bases of the junction left unmatched. As DNA, the CDR3 is TGTGCCAGCAGCACCCGCCCAGCGGGGGCCTTCGAGCAGTTCTTC. Protein: CASSTRPAGAFEQFF.